This T cell receptor beta chain was sequenced during a study of blood T cells in healthy people across ages. Study in general: About one barcoded beta molecule per two T cells was captured by template switching.

CDR3 length equals 16 residues. CDR1 is SGHRS and CDR2 is YFSETQ in the germline V gene. V was shortened by 5 bases and J by 2 bases, with 17 bases between the two germline ends. To note about this clonotype: Its specificity is unknown.

Overall study findings and caveats: Estimated diversity that came from one million T cells was considered an underestimate. Naive CD4+ cells and diversity were both higher in long-lived donors than in aged donors. Changes seen in expanded clonotypes were possibly confounded by donor CMV status left unknown.

Using a J-beta primer mix together with a sample-barcoded 5' primer, a second PCR was run for about 6 to 12 cycles. TCRdb re-called the 5' RACE reads through MiXCR, storing one row per CDR3 protein. Altogether hundreds of thousands of distinct CDR3 sequences are present, more than 20% being singletons, with the ten largest covering 9.4%. The same sample was also studied in work on T cells of mothers and their children.

Sequences were obtained from blood. The receptor's source is a boy between 10 and 17 years old in good health. V gene TRBV5-1 combines with J gene TRBJ2-1; tentative D call: TRBD2 (6 bases). This CDR3 reads CASRRAGRTTYNEQFF. CDR3 coding DNA: TGCGCCAGCAGGCGTGCCGGACGGACTACCTACAATGAGCAGTTCTTC.